This record looks at one T cell receptor (beta chain) sequence and its context. Its antigen is as yet unknown. The record originates from a study of chemoradiotherapy in HPV16-positive cancers. The study's findings and limits: During treatment, candidate HPV-specific clones and E7-related motifs expanded in tumor. Functional assays defining HPV-specific T cells used only a couple of HPV16-positive patients.

TCRdb's copy holds only in-frame clones and misses some; the assay was immunoSEQ multiplex PCR. The sample gives 15,000 or so clones, about two thirds of which show up once; 8% is in the top ten. V dropped 3 bases and J dropped 5 bases, with 10 bases sitting between them. The CDR3 totals 13 residues. Germline CDR1 reads SNHLY; CDR2 reads FYNNEI. The TCR sequence derives from a human donor with HPV-associated anogenital cancer. Specimen: tumor tissue, collected from a patient who underwent chemoradiotherapy. The rearrangement joins TRBV2 to TRBJ1-1; a possible D gene is TRBD1 (6 bases). DNA for the CDR3: TGTGCCAGCAGTGATGAGGGGGATACTGAAGCTTTCTTT. Amino acid sequence: CASSDEGDTEAFF.